Below, 17 T cell receptor beta chains from the same sample are listed, as sequenced in a study of blood T cell repertoires in COVID-19 (dated by TCRdb to between 2020 and 2021). The receptor library was made with the immunoSEQ multiplex PCR assay. The source is immuneACCESS, and TCRdb retained only in-frame sequences with V and J called. Part of the clones is not carried over; for the studies checked, unresolved V genes explain less than half of this, and the remainder is unexplained. This sample comprises about 190,000 clones, 80% to 90% of them detected only once. The ten largest account for about 5.1% of the sample. The specimen was peripheral blood. The source is a woman in her seventies with active or convalescent COVID-19.

The J gene is TRBJ1-1, the V gene TRBV5-6, with D perhaps matching TRBD1 (6 bases). In germline, CDR1 is SGHDT, CDR2 YYEEEE. Deletions cut 1 base from V and 0 bases from J, with 10 bases between. This CDR3 is 15 amino acids long. For the CDR3, the DNA is TGTGCCAGCAGCTTGATGACAGGCGTGAACACTGAAGCTTTCTTT. Its protein is CASSLMTGVNTEAFF.

The CDR3 coding sequence is TGTGCCAGCAGCTATCGGACAGGGGGAATATACGAGCAGTACTTC. Translated, it gives CASSYRTGGIYEQYF. The chain couples TRBV5-4 to TRBJ2-7, with 10 bases identical to TRBD1. J gave up 4 bases and V 3 bases, and 7 bases lay outside the gene matches. The germline gives CDR1 SGHNT, CDR2 YYREEE (reference sequence). There are 15 residues in the CDR3.

The chain couples TRBV4-1 to TRBJ2-2; perhaps TRBD1 as D (5 bases). V lost 1 base to trimming and J lost 6 bases, with 6 bases between them. Germline lookup yields CDR1 MGHRA and CDR2 YSYEKL. The CDR3 runs 13 residues. The CDR3 DNA reads TGCGCCAGCAGCCAAGTAGGGGCCGGGGAGCTGTTTTTT. This codes for CASSQVGAGELFF.

The chain is built from TRBV19 and TRBJ1-6, with no clear D. Trimming left V 8 bases short and J 9 bases short, with 11 bases between. This CDR3 spans 12 amino acids. From germline, CDR1 is LNHDA and CDR2 SQIVND (reference sequence). In DNA form, the CDR3 reads TGTGCCAGTGCGCCTCCCGGTTCACCCCTCCACTTT. Translation: CASAPPGSPLHF.

The V and J genes are TRBV7-3 and TRBJ2-7; TRBD1 might be the D (6 bases). V was trimmed by 6 bases and J by 4 bases, leaving 19 bases between them. The CDR3 is 15 residues long. The germline V gene has CDR1 SGHTA and CDR2 FQGTGA. CDR3 in amino acids: CASSTGQPTWYEQYF. The CDR3 DNA sequence: TGTGCCAGCAGTACAGGACAGCCTACTTGGTACGAGCAGTACTTC.

A word on this clone: At one end, the junction sequence differs from germline, possibly due to a read error. This chain joins TRBV7-7 and TRBJ2-5; D is possibly TRBD2 (6 bases). CDR3 length equals 18 residues. Looked up from germline, CDR1 is SSHAT and CDR2 is FNYEAQ (reference sequence). The CDR3: CASSLTPSTVAGQETQYF. CDR3 bases: TGTGCTAGCAGCCTAACCCCCTCCACCGTGGCGGGACAAGAGACCCAGTACTTC.

The gene calls are TRBV6-5 and TRBJ1-1, with a tentative D call TRBD1 (6 bases). The CDR3 contains 15 residues. V was cut by 7 bases and J by 0 bases, with 15 bases left in between. Germline CDR1 MNHEY, CDR2 SVGAGI. CDR3 bases: TGTGCCAGCAACCCCACGGGACAACTGAACACTGAAGCTTTCTTT. Protein: CASNPTGQLNTEAFF.

For this clone: The junction and the germline gene differ at one end; a read error may be behind it. V usage is TRBV7-7 and J usage is TRBJ2-5; a possible D gene is TRBD1 (6 bases). In germline, CDR1 is SSHAT, CDR2 FNYEAQ (reference sequence). The CDR3 covers 14 residues. The CDR3 DNA follows: TGTGCTAGCAGCCCCCGGGGCAGGGGAGAGACCCAGTACTTC. Amino acids: CASSPRGRGETQYF.

This clone appeared once. The CDR3 bases are TGTGCCAGCAGTTACGGCGGGACAGTAGTTACCGGGGAGCTGTTTTTT. Protein sequence: CASSYGGTVVTGELFF. This sequence joins TRBV6-5 and TRBJ2-2, with D perhaps TRBD1 (7 bases). CDR1 is MNHEY and CDR2 is SVGAGI in the germline V gene. V lost 2 bases, J lost 5 bases, and 15 bases lay in between. The CDR3 is 16 amino acids.

CDR3 amino acids: CSVVKGSSGNTIYF. In DNA form, the CDR3 reads TGCAGCGTTGTGAAGGGGTCCTCTGGAAACACCATATATTTT. The chain couples TRBV29-1 to TRBJ1-3; the D gene is possibly TRBD1 (5 bases). CDR1 is SQVTM, CDR2 ANQGSEA, per germline. V was trimmed by 4 bases and J by 0 bases, leaving 10 bases between them. The CDR3 totals 14 residues.

Here the CDR3 reads CASSHDRSYGYTF. Written as DNA, the CDR3 is TGTGCCAGCAGCCACGACAGGAGCTATGGCTACACCTTC. This chain joins TRBV27 and TRBJ1-2; a weak D match, TRBD1 (6 bases). Germline V gene lookup returns CDR1 MNHEY and CDR2 SMNVEV (reference sequence). This CDR3 is 13 amino acids long. Trimming cost V 6 bases and J 4 bases, with 12 bases left between them.

The chain recombines TRBV4-1 with TRBJ1-5, with D maybe TRBD1 (5 bases). Germline values: CDR1 MGHRA, CDR2 YSYEKL. The CDR3 length is 16 residues. The V end was cut by 1 base, the J end by 6 bases, with 16 bases between. CDR3 residues: CASSQVLQGQGQPQHF. The CDR3 nucleotides read TGCGCCAGCAGCCAAGTTCTTCAGGGTCAGGGTCAGCCCCAGCATTTT.

The V gene is TRBV19, the J gene TRBJ2-1, with D tentatively TRBD1 (6 bases). CDR3 length: 16 amino acids. With 6 bases removed from V and 4 bases from J, the gap between germline ends came to 19 bases. Germline CDR1 is LNHDA and CDR2 is SQIVND (reference sequence). The CDR3 nucleotides read TGTGCCAGTAGAAACAGGGACCTCACAAATTACAATGAGCAGTTCTTC. Protein sequence: CASRNRDLTNYNEQFF.

The chain couples TRBV29-1 to TRBJ2-1; 8 bases match TRBD2. The CDR3 covers 13 residues. Looked up from germline, CDR1 is SQVTM and CDR2 is ANQGSEA. V trimming: 7 bases; J trimming: 5 bases; junction bases outside the gene matches: 7. The CDR3 DNA sequence: TGCAGCGCTTGGACTAGCTCTAACAATGAGCAGTTCTTC. This encodes CSAWTSSNNEQFF.

The chain carries TRBV5-5 and TRBJ1-4; 10 bases match TRBD1. The CDR3 runs 15 residues. Unmatched junction bases numbered 11, after V lost 3 bases and J lost 12 bases. Germline-derived CDR1 and CDR2 are SGHKS and YYEKEE (reference sequence). The CDR3 sequence is CASSSSGTGAKELFF. The CDR3 nucleotides are TGTGCCAGCAGCTCATCCGGGACAGGGGCAAAGGAACTGTTTTTT.

This clone was counted a single time. This sequence joins TRBV13 and TRBJ2-3, with 8 nucleotides matching TRBD2. The germline V gene has CDR1 PRHDT and CDR2 FYEKMQ (reference sequence). The CDR3 has 16 amino acids. The V and J ends lost 3 bases and 3 bases, in that order; junction bases with no gene match: 8. The CDR3 sequence: CASSFSAGGRTDTQYF. The CDR3 region has the DNA TGTGCCAGCAGCTTTAGCGCGGGCGGGAGGACAGATACGCAGTATTTT.

This chain joins TRBV5-1 and TRBJ2-1; TRBD1 matches 7 bases. CDR3 length equals 17 residues. Trimming took 1 base from V and 6 from J; bases not matched to a gene: 13. CDR1 is SGHRS, CDR2 YFSETQ, per germline. The CDR3 DNA sequence: TGCGCCAGCAGCTTGAGGGTCCGAGGGGGCGGATCCAATGAGCAGTTCTTC. Its translation: CASSLRVRGGGSNEQFF.